These 26 T cell receptor beta chains were sequenced from one sample in a study of shared clonotypes between healthy human individuals. Assay used: immunoSEQ multiplex PCR; TCRdb lists only in-frame clones, some missing. In the table there are about 380,000 clones, 90% to 97% of which are singletons. Sequencing was done on a sample of memory CD8+ T cells sorted from blood. The subset here: CD45RO+ cells pooled with CCR7-negative TemRA cells. These receptors were taken from a man aged 25 to 45 in good health.

The chain is built from TRBV6-6 and TRBJ2-7; 8 bases are a match to TRBD1. Germline V gives CDR1 MNHNY, CDR2 SVGAGI (reference sequence). This CDR3 comprises 14 residues. The V segment lost 7 bases and the J segment 3 bases; nucleotides outside the gene matches: 8. The CDR3 bases are TGTGCCAGCACATTTCGCACAGGGGGCTACGAGCAGTACTTC. Protein: CASTFRTGGYEQYF.

This chain joins TRBV27 and TRBJ1-6; 9 nucleotides line up with TRBD1. The CDR3 extends over 15 amino acids. The J segment lost 7 bases and the V segment lost 10 bases, leaving 11 bases of the junction unmatched. Germline V lookup: CDR1 MNHEY, CDR2 SMNVEV (reference sequence). The CDR3 here is CATSVTGGGNSPLHF. The DNA of the CDR3 is TGTGCCACATCGGTCACAGGGGGCGGGAATTCACCCCTCCACTTT.

CDR3 loop: CASSALDRGPDTQYF. The CDR3 DNA reads as TGTGCCAGCAGCGCACTTGACAGGGGGCCAGATACGCAGTATTTT. The V and J genes are TRBV5-6 and TRBJ2-3; 10 bases are shared with TRBD1. The germline CDR1 and CDR2 sequences are SGHDT and YYEEEE. This CDR3 contains 15 residues. Germline trimming cut 4 bases from V and 4 bases from J; bases unmatched to any gene: 6.

A remark on this clone: The sample holds other DNA sequences that translate to the same CDR3. V and J are TRBV11-2 and TRBJ2-7; the D gene is possibly TRBD2 (5 bases). This CDR3 contains 13 residues. Germline V CDR1 and CDR2: SGHAT, FQNNGV. The ends were cut back, 1 base at V and 1 base at J, with 5 bases in the middle. In DNA form, the CDR3 reads TGTGCCAGCAGCTTAGCGGGATCCTACGAGCAGTACTTC. This codes for CASSLAGSYEQYF. The full variable domain, rest sourced from reference TRBV11-2 and TRBJ2-7, is EAGVAQSPRYKIIEKRQSVAFWCNPISGHATLYWYQQILGQGPKLLIQFQNNGVVDDSQLPKDRFSAERLKGVDSTLKIQPAKLEDSAVYLCASSLAGSYEQYFGPGTRLTVT.

This clone was detected a few times. This sequence joins TRBV28 and TRBJ2-7; TRBD1 agrees at 11 bases. This CDR3 contains 15 residues. V trimming: 5 bases; J trimming: 3 bases; junction bases outside the gene matches: 6. In germline, CDR1 is MDHEN, CDR2 SYDVKM. The CDR3 is CASSPAGTGGYEQYF. Written as DNA, the CDR3 is TGTGCCAGCAGTCCTGCCGGGACAGGGGGCTACGAGCAGTACTTC.

This clone was seen a single time. The chain links TRBV5-1 to TRBJ2-7, with a tentative D call TRBD2 (5 bases). V lost 0 bases, J lost 2 bases, and 15 bases lay in between. The CDR3 is 16 amino acids. Per germline, CDR1 SGHRS and CDR2 YFSETQ. The CDR3 bases are TGCGCCAGCAGCTTGGCGTTGGCTAGCAGGACCTACGAGCAGTACTTC. Translating gives CASSLALASRTYEQYF.

The rearrangement joins TRBV28 to TRBJ2-1, with a tentative D call TRBD2 (5 bases). CDR1 and CDR2 (germline): MDHEN, SYDVKM. With 1 base removed from V and 3 bases from J, the gap between germline ends came to 16 bases. This CDR3 has 17 residues. CDR3 in amino acids: CASSLSGEGFFYNEQFF. As DNA, the CDR3 is TGTGCCAGCAGTTTATCCGGCGAGGGATTTTTCTACAATGAGCAGTTCTTC.

This chain links TRBV7-3 with TRBJ1-5; no clear D. V shed 2 bases and J shed 3 bases, with 5 bases lying between them. Germline V gives CDR1 SGHTA, CDR2 FQGTGA. This CDR3 contains 13 residues. The CDR3 spells CASSLELNQPQHF. In nucleotides, the CDR3 is TGTGCCAGCAGCTTAGAGCTCAATCAGCCCCAGCATTTT.

CDR3 sequence (DNA): TGTGCCAGCAGTCCAGGGTCTCAGCCCCAGCATTTT. Translating it yields CASSPGSQPQHF. The V call is TRBV28, the J call TRBJ1-5; D is possibly TRBD1 (5 bases). The CDR3 totals 12 residues. The V and J ends lost 5 bases and 6 bases respectively, with 8 bases between them. Germline values: CDR1 MDHEN, CDR2 SYDVKM. The full variable domain, with the rest looked up from reference TRBV28 and TRBJ1-5, is DVKVTQSSRYLVKRTGEKVFLECVQDMDHENMFWYRQDPGLGLRLIYFSYDVKMKEKGDIPEGYSVSREKKERFSLILESASTNQTSMYLCASSPGSQPQHFGDGTRLSIL.

V gene TRBV20-1 combines with J gene TRBJ2-1; D is unresolved. Germline CDR1 and CDR2: DFQATT and SNEGSKA (reference sequence). The CDR3 spans 10 residues. V lost 2 bases, J lost 10 bases, and 6 bases lay in between. The DNA for the CDR3 is TGCAGTGCTAGACAGGAGGAGCAGTTCTTC. Protein product: CSARQEEQFF.

In this sample, this clone turned up once. The chain has TRBV10-2 and TRBJ2-6; D is ambiguous. CDR1 is WSHSY, CDR2 SAAADI, per germline. The V gene lost 6 bases and the J gene lost 4 bases, with 1 base spanning the gap. The CDR3 is 11 residues long. CDR3 residues: CASRGANVLTF. In DNA form, the CDR3 reads TGCGCCAGCAGAGGGGCCAACGTCCTGACTTTC.

The V and J genes are TRBV6-5 and TRBJ1-5, with TRBD1 identical over 8 bases. J lost 3 bases, V lost 0 bases, and 4 bases had no gene match. This CDR3 spans 16 amino acids. CDR1 is MNHEY and CDR2 is SVGAGI in the germline V gene. DNA for the CDR3: TGTGCCAGCAGTTACTCAGGGACAGGTCACAATCAGCCCCAGCATTTT. It encodes CASSYSGTGHNQPQHF.

The rearrangement uses TRBV5-1 and TRBJ2-2, with D possibly TRBD1 on 6 matching bases. Per the germline V gene, CDR1 is SGHRS and CDR2 is YFSETQ. The CDR3 loop spans 17 amino acids. The V end lost 0 bases, the J end lost 0 bases, and 12 bases lay between the germline ends. The CDR3 loop is CASSLGDRSANTGELFF. Written as DNA, the CDR3 is TGCGCCAGCAGCTTGGGAGACAGGAGCGCGAACACCGGGGAGCTGTTTTTT. Complete variable domain (other parts from reference TRBV5-1 and TRBJ2-2): KAGVTQTPRYLIKTRGQQVTLSCSPISGHRSVSWYQQTPGQGLQFLFEYFSETQRNKGNFPGRFSGRQFSNSRSEMNVSTLELGDSALYLCASSLGDRSANTGELFFGEGSRLTVL.

This CDR3 reads CASSRGGSDTQYF. Written as DNA, the CDR3 is TGTGCCAGCAGCCGGGGCGGGAGTGATACGCAGTATTTT. The chain is built from TRBV11-2 and TRBJ2-3; 7 positions match TRBD2. The CDR3 is 13 amino acids. Germline lookup yields CDR1 SGHAT and CDR2 FQNNGV. V trimming: 5 bases; J trimming: 6 bases; junction bases outside the gene matches: 5.

The chain combines TRBV30 with TRBJ1-2; unclear D gene. The CDR3 contains 14 residues. CDR1 and CDR2 (germline): GTSNPN, SVGIG (reference sequence). Trimming took off 2 bases at V and 5 bases at J, with 15 bases between the two ends. CDR3 residues: CAWSSWLTHYGYTF. Written as DNA, the CDR3 is TGTGCCTGGAGTAGCTGGTTGACTCATTATGGCTACACCTTC.

The rearrangement uses TRBV4-1 and TRBJ1-4; D ambiguous. V was clipped by 4 bases and J by 0 bases, with 6 bases between them. CDR3 length: 14 residues. CDR1 MGHRA and CDR2 YSYEKL come from the germline V gene. CDR3 nucleotide sequence: TGCGCCAGCAGCCGCCCTGCAACTAATGAAAAACTGTTTTTT. Protein product: CASSRPATNEKLFF.

This chain links TRBV5-4 with TRBJ2-2; 9 nucleotides match TRBD2. With V trimmed by 1 base and J by 1 base, 8 bases remained unmatched. Per the germline V gene, CDR1 is SGHNT and CDR2 is YYREEE (reference sequence). CDR3 length: 18 amino acids. CDR3 loop: CASSLRIRREGNTGELFF. The DNA for the CDR3 is TGTGCCAGCAGCTTGAGAATTCGGCGGGAGGGGAACACCGGGGAGCTGTTTTTT.

CDR3 in amino acids: CASSQDWLGELFF. For the CDR3, the DNA is TGTGCCAGCAGCCAAGATTGGCTCGGGGAGCTGTTTTTT. V gene TRBV14 combines with J gene TRBJ2-2; D is unresolved. Germline V gene sequence: CDR1 SGHDN, CDR2 FVKESK. V shed 0 bases and J shed 7 bases, with 6 bases lying between them. CDR3 length equals 13 residues. Together with reference TRBV14 and TRBJ2-2, the CDR3 gives the full variable domain: EAGVTQFPSHSVIEKGQTVTLRCDPISGHDNLYWYRRVMGKEIKFLLHFVKESKQDESGMPNNRFLAERTGGTYSTLKVQPAELEDSGVYFCASSQDWLGELFFGEGSRLTVL.

This chain uses TRBV11-3 with TRBJ2-1; no reliable D call. Germline V gene lookup returns CDR1 SGHNT and CDR2 YENEEA. This CDR3 region has 13 residues. V lost 4 bases, J lost 0 bases, and 4 bases lay in between. The chain's CDR3 is CASSWDSYNEQFF. As DNA, the CDR3 is TGTGCCAGCAGCTGGGACTCCTACAATGAGCAGTTCTTC.

The chain has TRBV5-4 and TRBJ2-5; weak D call: TRBD2 (6 bases). The CDR3 covers 14 residues. Germline V gene data show CDR1 as SGHNT and CDR2 as YYREEE (reference sequence). Trimming pared 7 bases from V and 1 base from J, leaving 14 bases between. The CDR3 DNA sequence: TGTGCCAGCTGCCGTGGCGGGATCCAAGAGACCCAGTACTTC. Translation gives CASCRGGIQETQYF.

To note about this clone: Other nucleotide sequences from this sample produce the same CDR3. This chain connects TRBV27 to TRBJ1-5, with a weak D call TRBD1 (5 bases). Trimming stripped 2 bases from V and 4 bases from J, with 6 bases between. The CDR3 is 13 residues long. From germline, CDR1 is MNHEY and CDR2 SMNVEV (reference sequence). This chain's CDR3 is CASSLRGNQPQHF. The CDR3 DNA sequence: TGTGCCAGCAGTTTAAGGGGAAATCAGCCCCAGCATTTT.

The J gene is TRBJ1-2, the V gene TRBV5-1; D may be TRBD1 (6 bases). The CDR3 has 14 amino acids. CDR1 is SGHRS, CDR2 YFSETQ, per germline. Trimming took 4 bases from V and 4 from J, leaving 14 bases between them. CDR3 bases: TGCGCCAGCAGCCCGGACAGCACCCCCTATGGCTACACCTTC. Translating it yields CASSPDSTPYGYTF.

This chain connects TRBV28 to TRBJ1-5, with D uncertain. Trimming pared 6 bases from V and 5 bases from J, leaving 17 bases between. This CDR3 has 15 residues. CDR1 and CDR2 from the germline V gene are MDHEN and SYDVKM. CDR3 nucleotides: TGTGCCAGCAGACCGAGTCGGGCGCTGGATCAGCCCCAGCATTTT. Amino acid sequence: CASRPSRALDQPQHF.

This chain joins TRBV30 and TRBJ2-5; tentative D call: TRBD2 (6 bases). This CDR3 has 12 residues. V shed 2 bases and J shed 4 bases, with 8 bases lying between them. Germline assignment: CDR1 GTSNPN and CDR2 SVGIG (reference sequence). CDR3 protein: CAWSHSGETQYF. CDR3 DNA sequence: TGTGCCTGGAGTCATAGCGGAGAGACCCAGTACTTC.

This chain connects TRBV7-9 to TRBJ2-5, with no clear D. Germline loops: CDR1 SEHNR, CDR2 FQNEAQ (reference sequence). V lost 1 base and J lost 5, with 5 bases in between. The CDR3 sequence is 12 residues long. The CDR3 bases are TGTGCCAGCAGCTTAGGGATTGAGACCCAGTACTTC. Translated, it gives CASSLGIETQYF.

V gene TRBV23-1 combines with J gene TRBJ2-2, with 10 bases matching TRBD2. TRBV23-1 is placed among ORFs of uncertain function. V trimming: 0 bases; J trimming: 8 bases; junction bases outside the gene matches: 9. The length of the CDR3 is 17 residues. CDR3 in DNA: TGCGCCAGCAGTCAATCGTTGAGCGGGAGGGCCAATGGGGAGCTGTTTTTT. Its translation: CASSQSLSGRANGELFF.